This TCR beta chain is from a study of blood T cell repertoires in COVID-19. On the study more broadly: There were acute and convalescent COVID-19 samples, and they came from the United States, Italy and Spain. Sample material is recorded as cDNA or gDNA derived from T cells, B-cell-depleted T cells, or PBMCs.

The CDR3 loop spans 13 amino acids. V was shortened by 3 bases and J by 5 bases, with 8 bases between the two germline ends. CDR1 is LNHDA and CDR2 is SQIVND in the germline V gene (reference sequence). Study processing details: Reference gene primer amplification yielded estimated nucleated cell counts. TCRdb's table, derived via immunoSEQ multiplex PCR, lists solely in-frame clones and lacks some. D and trimming were read from the DNA, whereas the V and J calls and clone size are those reported in that table. This table holds 150,000 to 200,000 clones, over 75% found once. The sequenced sample consisted of peripheral blood. This chain joins TRBV19 and TRBJ2-1, with unresolved D. The TCR sequence derives from a man aged 45 to 65 who had recovered from COVID-19. The CDR3 DNA sequence: TGTGCCAGTAGTATTCCGGGTGACAATGAGCAGTTCTTC. As protein: CASSIPGDNEQFF.